This T cell receptor (beta chain) was retrieved from a study of blood T cell repertoires in COVID-19. Whole-study context: Samples representing acute and convalescent COVID-19 were sourced from the United States, Italy and Spain.

This table comes from immunoSEQ multiplex PCR, and its TCRdb copy is limited to in-frame clones, with some not included. This table holds some 250,000 clones, around 80% found once. This CDR3 is 15 amino acids long. V gave up 5 bases and J gave up 2 bases, with 17 bases separating them. The V gene's germline CDR1 is SGDLS and CDR2 YYNGEE. Material for sequencing was peripheral blood. This TCR came from a man aged 35 to 55 with acute or convalescent COVID-19. The rearrangement joins TRBV9 to TRBJ2-7; possible D gene TRBD2, 6 bases. CDR3 amino acids: CASSPRWEATYEQYF. DNA of the CDR3: TGTGCCAGCAGTCCCCGGTGGGAGGCTACCTACGAGCAGTACTTC.